This entry lists 28 T cell receptor beta chains sequenced from one sample in a study of OX40 agonist ivuxolimab in advanced cancers. Sequencing was performed with immunoSEQ multiplex PCR; in TCRdb, only in-frame clones are kept and a portion is missing. The sample carries approximately 22,000 clones, 84% recorded once. Material: CD4+ or CD8+ T cells sorted from blood, obtained in a trial of the OX40 agonist ivuxolimab. The receptors shown here come from an adult with an advanced solid tumor such as melanoma, head and neck, liver or kidney cancer.

This clone was observed once. The chain carries TRBV10-3 and TRBJ1-5; D perhaps matches TRBD1 (5 bases). The CDR3 covers 17 residues. From germline, CDR1 is ENHRY and CDR2 SYGVKD. V lost 0 bases and J 5 bases, leaving 17 bases between the germline ends. The CDR3 sequence: CAISESIRGPGDQPQHF. The CDR3, as DNA: TGTGCCATCAGTGAGTCGATTCGGGGCCCCGGAGATCAGCCCCAGCATTTT.

This clone was seen a few times. The chain has TRBV13 and TRBJ1-1, with 7 bases aligning to TRBD1. V lost 0 bases to trimming and J lost 0 bases; unmatched junction nucleotides: 7. Germline V gene lookup returns CDR1 PRHDT and CDR2 FYEKMQ (reference sequence). This CDR3 comprises 17 residues. The CDR3 reads CASSLGFRGNLNTEAFF. Here the CDR3 DNA reads TGTGCCAGCAGCTTAGGCTTCAGGGGGAACTTGAACACTGAAGCTTTCTTT.

The gene calls are TRBV27 and TRBJ2-2; D unresolved. Germline V gives CDR1 MNHEY, CDR2 SMNVEV (reference sequence). Deletions cut 7 bases from V and 5 bases from J, with 8 bases between. This CDR3 comprises 12 residues. CDR3 in amino acids: CASNGDTGELFF. CDR3 bases: TGTGCCAGCAATGGGGATACCGGGGAGCTGTTTTTT.

This chain uses TRBV19 with TRBJ2-1, with unresolved D. Trimming took 5 bases from V and 6 from J, leaving 8 bases between them. The CDR3 loop spans 12 amino acids. The germline V gene encodes CDR1 LNHDA and CDR2 SQIVND (reference sequence). The CDR3 region is CASSLGFNEQFF. DNA for the CDR3: TGTGCCAGTAGTCTGGGTTTCAATGAGCAGTTCTTC.

The chain couples TRBV9 to TRBJ2-7, with TRBD2 matching over 9 bases. Trimming removed 1 base from V and 5 bases from J; junction bases left unmatched: 4. The V gene's germline CDR1 is SGDLS and CDR2 YYNGEE. The CDR3 consists of 14 residues. CDR3 coding DNA: TGTGCCAGCAGCGTAACGACTAGCGGAAACGAGCAGTACTTC. Translated: CASSVTTSGNEQYF.

The chain employs TRBV14 and TRBJ1-1; D uncertain. This CDR3 spans 13 amino acids. The germline CDR1 and CDR2 sequences are SGHDN and FVKESK. Trimming took 0 bases from V and 7 from J, leaving 9 bases between them. The CDR3 here is CASSQDTRGEAFF. For the CDR3, the DNA is TGTGCCAGCAGCCAAGATACCCGGGGTGAAGCTTTCTTT.

Only one count was recorded for this clone. This chain connects TRBV14 to TRBJ2-7; 7 nucleotides line up with TRBD1. V lost 3 bases, J lost 2 bases, and 4 bases stayed unmatched. This CDR3 contains 14 residues. From germline, CDR1 is SGHDN and CDR2 FVKESK. CDR3: CASSHPGQTYEQYF. The CDR3 bases are TGTGCCAGCAGCCACCCGGGACAGACCTACGAGCAGTACTTC.

V usage is TRBV9 and J usage is TRBJ1-2; the match to TRBD1 covers 7 bases. CDR3 length equals 13 residues. The V gene's germline CDR1 is SGDLS and CDR2 YYNGEE. V was clipped by 7 bases and J by 6 bases; unmatched bases: 9. CDR3 bases: TGTGCCAGCGGCCAGGGGGACGTGCATGGCTACACCTTC. It encodes CASGQGDVHGYTF.

Sample share makes this clone large. The chain joins TRBV7-9 to TRBJ2-5; D not certain. The CDR3 totals 14 residues. With 0 bases removed from V and 10 bases from J, the gap between germline ends came to 15 bases. Germline CDR1 SEHNR, CDR2 FQNEAQ (reference sequence). In DNA, the CDR3 is TGTGCCAGCAGCTTAGCGTTAGGTATTGAGGACCAGTACTTC. Translation: CASSLALGIEDQYF.

The CDR3 nucleotides read TGTGCCAGCAGCCCGACAGGTCAAGGGGAGCTGTTTTTT. Protein product: CASSPTGQGELFF. J is TRBJ2-2 and V is TRBV7-3; tentatively, D is TRBD1 (6 bases). Deletions cut 5 bases from V and 8 bases from J, with 12 bases between. This CDR3 has 13 amino acids. Germline V gene data show CDR1 as SGHTA and CDR2 as FQGTGA. Full variable domain (rest looked up from reference TRBV7-3 and TRBJ2-2): GAGVSQTPSNKVTEKGKYVELRCDPISGHTALYWYRQSLGQGPEFLIYFQGTGAADDSGLPNDRFFAVRPEGSVSTLKIQRTERGDSAVYLCASSPTGQGELFFGEGSRLTVL.

J is TRBJ2-5 and V is TRBV5-4, with TRBD1 as a possible D gene (6 bases). V lost 4 bases and J lost 0, with 13 bases in between. CDR3 size: 15 residues. The germline gives CDR1 SGHNT, CDR2 YYREEE (reference sequence). The CDR3 coding sequence is TGTGCCAGCAGCCCTGGACAGACGAACCAAGAGACCCAGTACTTC. Protein sequence: CASSPGQTNQETQYF. The full variable domain, completed using reference TRBV5-4 and TRBJ2-5, is ETGVTQSPTHLIKTRGQQVTLRCSSQSGHNTVSWYQQALGQGPQFIFQYYREEENGRGNFPPRFSGLQFPNYSSELNVNALELDDSALYLCASSPGQTNQETQYFGPGTRLLVL.

The chain carries TRBV27 and TRBJ2-1; 9 bases map to TRBD2. Germline V gene lookup returns CDR1 MNHEY and CDR2 SMNVEV (reference sequence). The V segment lost 3 bases and the J segment 6 bases; nucleotides outside the gene matches: 6. The CDR3 loop spans 15 amino acids. CDR3 loop: CASSFGGRAPNEQFF. The CDR3, as DNA: TGTGCCAGCAGTTTTGGCGGGAGGGCCCCCAATGAGCAGTTCTTC.

This sequence joins TRBV7-9 and TRBJ2-1; D could derive from TRBD1 or TRBD2 (5 bases each). The CDR3 runs 14 residues. V shed 10 bases and J shed 3 bases, with 16 bases lying between them. Germline-derived CDR1 and CDR2 are SEHNR and FQNEAQ (reference sequence). The CDR3 loop reads CATGRQQDYNEQFF. The CDR3 region has the DNA TGTGCCACTGGGAGACAGCAGGACTACAATGAGCAGTTCTTC.

This clone was seen repeatedly, ten times or more. The chain links TRBV7-6 to TRBJ1-1; unclear D gene. The CDR3 has 13 amino acids. CDR1 is SGHVS, CDR2 FNYEAQ, per germline. The V and J ends lost 3 bases and 0 bases respectively, with 5 bases between them. The chain's CDR3 is CASSLGMNTEAFF. DNA for the CDR3: TGTGCCAGCAGCTTGGGCATGAACACTGAAGCTTTCTTT.

The rearrangement uses TRBV6-5 and TRBJ2-1; tentatively, D is TRBD2 (7 bases). This CDR3 is 13 amino acids long. Trimming pared 2 bases from V and 10 bases from J, leaving 12 bases between. The germline gives CDR1 MNHEY, CDR2 SVGAGI. The CDR3 sequence is CASSYGGAAEQFF. CDR3 nucleotides: TGTGCCAGCAGTTACGGGGGGGCGGCGGAGCAGTTCTTC.

V is TRBV7-9 and J is TRBJ1-1; 9 nucleotides align to TRBD1. V lost 5 bases and J lost 1; bases outside the gene matches: 2. Germline V CDR1 and CDR2: SEHNR, FQNEAQ (reference sequence). The CDR3 totals 14 residues. The DNA for the CDR3 is TGTGCCAGCAGCCAGGGACAGGGGAACACTGAAGCTTTCTTT. Its protein product is CASSQGQGNTEAFF.

The V and J genes are TRBV27 and TRBJ2-1; weak D call: TRBD1 (6 bases). The CDR3 is 14 amino acids. Germline V CDR1 and CDR2: MNHEY, SMNVEV (reference sequence). The V and J ends lost 1 base and 6 bases respectively, with 10 bases between them. CDR3 in amino acids: CASSLWQGRNEQFF. In DNA form, the CDR3 reads TGTGCCAGCAGTTTATGGCAGGGGCGCAATGAGCAGTTCTTC.

V usage is TRBV6-5 and J usage is TRBJ2-3, with TRBD2 matching over 9 bases. Germline CDR1 reads MNHEY; CDR2 reads SVGAGI. J lost 4 bases, V lost 5 bases, and 7 bases had no gene match. The CDR3 sequence is 15 residues long. In DNA, the CDR3 is TGTGCCAGCAGTACGCGGGGGGGAGGGGCAGATACGCAGTATTTT. Translating gives CASSTRGGGADTQYF.

This chain uses TRBV2 with TRBJ2-5, with D perhaps TRBD1 (5 bases). CDR3 length: 14 residues. The germline V gene encodes CDR1 SNHLY and CDR2 FYNNEI. The V gene lost 3 bases and the J gene lost 3 bases, with 11 bases spanning the gap. CDR3 region: CASSEARVEETQYF. The CDR3 bases are TGTGCCAGCAGTGAGGCCAGGGTGGAAGAGACCCAGTACTTC.

The V and J genes are TRBV6-1 and TRBJ1-5, with a tentative D call TRBD1 (5 bases). The germline V and J ends were trimmed by 2 bases and 1 base, with 6 bases remaining between them. The CDR3 sequence is 14 residues long. Germline V gives CDR1 MNHNS, CDR2 SASEGT. The CDR3 DNA reads as TGTGCCAGCAGTGAACAGGGAAGCAATCAGCCCCAGCATTTT. Translation: CASSEQGSNQPQHF.

The rearrangement uses TRBV29-1 and TRBJ2-5, with no clear D. V lost 3 bases, J lost 5 bases, and 16 bases lay in between. CDR1 SQVTM and CDR2 ANQGSEA come from the germline V gene. CDR3 length equals 14 residues. The CDR3, as DNA: TGCAGCGTTGATGTTGAAGGTGGTACGGAGACCCAGTACTTC. As protein: CSVDVEGGTETQYF.

The rearrangement joins TRBV5-4 to TRBJ1-2; tentative D call: TRBD1 (6 bases). Per the germline V gene, CDR1 is SGHNT and CDR2 is YYREEE (reference sequence). V was shortened by 3 bases and J by 8 bases, with 14 bases between the two germline ends. The CDR3 spans 13 residues. The CDR3 sequence: CASSYETGGGYTF. The CDR3 DNA is TGTGCCAGCAGCTATGAGACAGGAGGAGGCTACACCTTC.

The genes are TRBV19 and TRBJ2-5; D might be TRBD1 (6 bases). The CDR3 totals 13 residues. CDR1 and CDR2 (germline): LNHDA, SQIVND (reference sequence). V was shortened by 3 bases and J by 5 bases, with 10 bases between the two germline ends. CDR3 loop: CASSIPRGETQYF. The DNA for the CDR3 is TGTGCCAGTAGTATTCCCAGGGGCGAGACCCAGTACTTC.

A remark on this clone: A junction boundary mismatches the germline segment, possibly from a read error. Written as DNA, the CDR3 is TGTGCTAGCAGCCCGGGGGGGAGCACAGATACGCAGTATTTT. Residues: CASSPGGSTDTQYF. The chain joins TRBV7-7 to TRBJ2-3; 8 positions match TRBD2. This CDR3 comprises 14 residues. The germline gives CDR1 SSHAT, CDR2 FNYEAQ (reference sequence).

The rearrangement links TRBV19 to TRBJ1-1; D gene uncertain. The germline CDR1 and CDR2 sequences are LNHDA and SQIVND (reference sequence). This CDR3 spans 17 amino acids. Between the trimmed V and J ends, which lost 10 bases and 1 base, there was a span of 25 bases. This CDR3 is CATQYSSPPHANTEAFF. CDR3 sequence (DNA): TGTGCCACCCAGTATTCGTCCCCGCCTCACGCGAACACTGAAGCTTTCTTT.

This rearrangement joins TRBV6-5 to TRBJ2-7; D is unresolved. The V and J ends lost 2 bases and 2 bases respectively, with 7 bases between them. Germline V gene data show CDR1 as MNHEY and CDR2 as SVGAGI. This CDR3 comprises 13 residues. CDR3 protein: CASSYGQPYEQYF. The DNA of the CDR3 is TGTGCCAGCAGTTACGGGCAGCCCTACGAGCAGTACTTC.

By share, this clone ranks as medium-sized. V is TRBV11-2 and J is TRBJ2-5; D call uncertain. V lost 5 bases and J 4 bases, leaving 11 bases between the germline ends. The CDR3 loop spans 13 amino acids. Looked up from germline, CDR1 is SGHAT and CDR2 is FQNNGV. CDR3 residues: CASSGGSSETQYF. Here the CDR3 DNA reads TGTGCCAGCAGCGGTGGCAGTTCAGAGACCCAGTACTTC.

This chain links TRBV29-1 with TRBJ2-1; 9 bases are a match to TRBD2. V was pared by 6 bases and J by 6 bases, with 9 bases of the junction left unmatched. Per the germline V gene, CDR1 is SQVTM and CDR2 is ANQGSEA. The CDR3 totals 14 residues. The CDR3 protein is CSVATSGSGNEQFF. CDR3 DNA: TGCAGCGTGGCGACTAGCGGTTCGGGCAATGAGCAGTTCTTC.